This TCR beta chain was captured by sequencing in a study of blood T cell repertoires in COVID-19. Only in-frame clones appear in the TCRdb table, and some are missing; sequencing was by immunoSEQ multiplex PCR. This sample carries over 100,000 clones, 80% to 95% of them seen once, and the ten largest clones take approximately 1.9%. The sample holds one count of this clone. This CDR3 spans 18 amino acids. Germline CDR1 is LGHDT and CDR2 is YNNKEL (reference sequence). The V and J ends lost 8 bases and 2 bases, in that order; junction bases with no gene match: 13. Sequenced sample: peripheral blood. The clonotype originates from a woman in her forties or fifties with COVID-19, enrolled during active disease. The chain carries TRBV3-1 (or the pseudogene TRBV3-2) and TRBJ1-3; 12 nucleotides line up with TRBD1. The CDR3 coding sequence is TGTGCCAGCGGGGGCGGGACAGGGGGCAGCTACCCTGGAAACACCATATATTTT. It codes for CASGGGTGGSYPGNTIYF.